Presented here are 16 T cell receptor beta chains from one specimen sequenced in a study of blood T cells in healthy people across ages. The authors ran a second PCR of about 6 to 11 cycles using a sample-barcoded 5' primer and a J-beta primer mix. TCRdb itself ran the 5' RACE reads through MiXCR, one entry per CDR3 protein. There are roughly 1,700,000 distinct CDR3 sequences in the sample; roughly 28% occur only once, and less than 9.5% lies in the top ten. The sample taken for sequencing was blood. The receptors here all came from a woman in her thirties in good health.

The chain uses TRBV5-1 and TRBJ2-3, with D possibly TRBD1 on 6 matching bases. Trimming pared 4 bases from V and 0 bases from J, leaving 18 bases between. The CDR3 extends over 17 amino acids. The germline gives CDR1 SGHRS, CDR2 YFSETQ. CDR3 DNA sequence: TGCGCCAGCAGCACTCCTGACAGGCGGACTAGCACAGATACGCAGTATTTT. It translates to CASSTPDRRTSTDTQYF.

The rearrangement joins TRBV7-3 to TRBJ2-1; D gene unclear. Germline values: CDR1 SGHTA, CDR2 FQGTGA. Trimming left V 0 bases short and J 6 bases short, with 9 bases between. CDR3 length: 14 residues. The chain's CDR3 is CASSLTPSSNEQFF. CDR3 coding DNA: TGTGCCAGCAGCTTAACCCCGAGTAGCAATGAGCAGTTCTTC.

The table lists this clonotype with many counts. The chain couples TRBV6-5 to TRBJ2-7; TRBD2 agrees at 12 bases. Losses at the gene ends were 6 bases for V and 0 bases for J; bases not matched to a gene: 3. Per the germline V gene, CDR1 is MNHEY and CDR2 is SVGAGI. The CDR3 has 15 residues. The CDR3: CASRGTSGSSYEQYF. CDR3 DNA: TGTGCCAGCAGAGGGACTAGCGGGTCCTCCTACGAGCAGTACTTC.

This clonotype was seen a few times. The germline gene is not matched at one end of the junction; a read error may be the cause. J is TRBJ2-6 and V is TRBV6-6; no clear D gene. CDR3 size: 14 residues. The V gene's germline CDR1 is MNHNY and CDR2 SVGAGI (reference sequence). As DNA, the CDR3 is TGTGCCGCACTCGAGGCTTCTGGGACCAACGTCCTGACTTTC. The encoded protein is CAALEASGTNVLTF.

About this clonotype: Since a much larger clone is just one base distant, this may be a read error. As DNA, the CDR3 is TGCAGCGCCGAAATAATCGATTCGTACTATGGCTACATCTTC. This translates into CSAEIIDSYYGYIF. The chain combines TRBV29-1 with TRBJ1-2; unclear D gene. Germline V gene data show CDR1 as SQVTM and CDR2 as ANQGSEA. This CDR3 contains 14 residues.

The J gene is TRBJ2-3, the V gene TRBV20-1; D ambiguous. Germline CDR1 and CDR2: DFQATT and SNEGSKA (reference sequence). The V end lost 0 bases, the J end lost 0 bases, and 10 bases lay between the germline ends. This CDR3 has 15 amino acids. The CDR3 here is CSARDVRRSTDTQYF. CDR3 in DNA: TGCAGTGCTAGAGATGTTCGGCGAAGCACAGATACGCAGTATTTT.

The chain joins TRBV7-9 to TRBJ2-2; D is uncertain. CDR3 length: 12 amino acids. Trimming left V 5 bases short and J 2 bases short, with 3 bases between. Per germline, CDR1 SEHNR and CDR2 FQNEAQ (reference sequence). In nucleotides, the CDR3 is TGTGCCAGCAGCGATAACACCGGGGAGCTGTTTTTT. Protein product: CASSDNTGELFF.

About this clonotype itself: A read error may produce the germline difference seen at one junction end. CDR3 region: CASSLAPRLNTGERFF. The CDR3 DNA follows: TGCGCCAGCAGCTTGGCCCCCAGGCTGAACACCGGGGAGCGGTTTTTT. The chain is built from TRBV5-1 and TRBJ2-2, with D perhaps TRBD2 (5 bases). The CDR3 has 16 residues. From germline, CDR1 is SGHRS and CDR2 YFSETQ. The whole variable domain, remainder taken from reference TRBV5-1 and TRBJ2-2, is KAGVTQTPRYLIKTRGQQVTLSCSPISGHRSVSWYQQTPGQGLQFLFEYFSETQRNKGNFPGRFSGRQFSNSRSEMNVSTLELGDSALYLCASSLAPRLNTGERFFGEGSRLTVL.

The sample holds one count of this clonotype. Compared with germline, one end of the junction differs, possibly owing to a read error. The chain recombines TRBV2 with TRBJ2-1; the D call may be TRBD1 or TRBD2 (5 bases each). This CDR3 has 16 residues. Germline assignment: CDR1 SNHLY and CDR2 FYNNEI. The CDR3 protein is CASSEEGTSSYTEQFF. CDR3 in DNA: TGTGCCAGCAGTGAAGAAGGGACCTCGTCCTACACTGAGCAGTTCTTC.

The chain recombines TRBV12-3 or TRBV12-4 with TRBJ1-4; D is unclear. The CDR3 is made up of 14 amino acids. Between the trimmed V and J ends, which lost 7 bases and 8 bases, there was a span of 17 bases. CDR3 in DNA: TGTGCCAGCAAGACCGACGGGAAAAGGGAAAAACTGTTTTTT. Its protein is CASKTDGKREKLFF.

The CDR3 here is CSASSGQVSGEQFF. CDR3 coding DNA: TGCAGTGCTAGCTCGGGACAGGTAAGCGGTGAGCAGTTCTTC. V usage is TRBV20-1 and J usage is TRBJ2-1; 8 bases map to TRBD1. Trimming at V came to 3 bases and at J to 9 bases, leaving 10 bases not matched to a gene. Germline V lookup: CDR1 DFQATT, CDR2 SNEGSKA (reference sequence). The CDR3 consists of 14 residues.

This clonotype was seen ten or more times. The chain combines TRBV9 with TRBJ2-3; 8 bases match TRBD2. The length of the CDR3 is 15 residues. Trimming at V came to 4 bases and at J to 2 bases, leaving 6 bases not matched to a gene. In germline, CDR1 is SGDLS, CDR2 YYNGEE. CDR3 amino acids: CASSPGLAYTDTQYF. The CDR3 DNA sequence: TGTGCCAGCAGCCCCGGACTAGCCTACACAGATACGCAGTATTTT.

The rearrangement joins TRBV9 to TRBJ2-7, with 7 bases matching TRBD1. Germline loops: CDR1 SGDLS, CDR2 YYNGEE. The length of the CDR3 is 14 residues. V shed 0 bases, J shed 6 bases, and the junction held 6 bases outside the gene matches. The DNA for the CDR3 is TGTGCCAGCAGCGTAGCCTTCACAGGGGTCGAGCAGTACTTC. Protein: CASSVAFTGVEQYF.

This clonotype came up once. A much larger clone lies a single base off, so this may be a read error. This chain links TRBV7-3 with TRBJ2-1, with D maybe TRBD1 (6 bases). The CDR3 has 15 amino acids. The V gene lost 3 bases and the J gene lost 9 bases, with 18 bases spanning the gap. The germline gives CDR1 SGHTA, CDR2 FQGTGA. The CDR3 loop reads CASSFLSAGVSEQFF. The CDR3 nucleotides read TGTGCCAGCAGCTTTCTCTCGGCAGGGGTGAGTGAGCAGTTCTTC.

The table lists this clonotype with a few counts. J is TRBJ2-1 and V is TRBV4-2; TRBD2 agrees at 8 bases. The germline V gene has CDR1 LGHNA and CDR2 YNFKEQ. The CDR3 is made up of 16 amino acids. The V gene end was trimmed by 0 bases and the J gene end by 5 bases; junction bases not matched to a gene: 6. CDR3 nucleotides: TGTGCCAGCAGCCAAGACGAGCGGGGGTCTCACAATGAGCAGTTCTTC. This encodes CASSQDERGSHNEQFF.

Notes on this clonotype: With a much larger clone just one base away, this may be a read error. This CDR3 reads CASSAGTGRYGQYF. CDR3 bases: TGTGCCAGCAGCGCCGGGACAGGGAGGTACGGGCAGTACTTC. V is TRBV6-5 and J is TRBJ2-7; 9 bases are a match to TRBD1. CDR1 and CDR2 (germline): MNHEY, SVGAGI. The length of the CDR3 is 14 residues.